This TCR beta chain was profiled in a study of glioma-infiltrating T cells. Study-wide results and caveats: Non-neoplastic patients had below-expected tissue-blood divergence, while all gliomas exceeded expectation.

There are many counts of this clonotype. The antigen is unknown. Using RNA template, CDR3s of TCR alpha and beta were amplified with iRepertoire arm-PCR. Tissue mRNA or PBMC total RNA, about 85-400 ng, went into one-step reverse transcription and amplification. TCRdb called the multiplex PCR reads again in MiXCR, with one record for every CDR3 protein. The data show more than 85,000 distinct CDR3 sequences, around a quarter seen once. Germline V gene data show CDR1 as DFQATT and CDR2 as SNEGSKA (reference sequence). The CDR3 extends over 14 amino acids. Sequencing was carried out using glioma tissue, nonneoplastic brain tissue, or PBMCs (not recorded which). The chain links TRBV20-1 to TRBJ2-2; 7 bases match TRBD2. The sequence derives from a human donor with low-grade glioma or glioblastoma, undergoing nonglioma brain surgery, or in good health (not recorded which). CDR3 region: CSQYELASTGELFF. The DNA of the CDR3 is TGCAGCCAATACGAACTAGCGAGTACCGGGGAGCTGTTTTTT.